This T cell receptor beta chain was observed in a study of shared clonotypes between healthy human individuals. Trimming stripped 1 base from V and 4 bases from J, with 13 bases between. Germline V gives CDR1 SGHNT, CDR2 YENEEA. This CDR3 has 15 amino acids. TCRdb's copy holds only in-frame clones and misses some; the assay was immunoSEQ multiplex PCR. The sample lists more than 2 million clones; nearly 97% were seen once. This TCR was sampled from a man between 18 and 35 years old in good health. This chain links TRBV11-3 with TRBJ2-5; D might be TRBD1 or TRBD2, each matching 6 bases. The material sequenced was naive CD4+ T cells sorted from blood. As to subset: CD45RA+ positively selected. Here the CDR3 reads CASSLGGGGGETQYF. CDR3 in DNA: TGTGCCAGCAGCTTAGGCGGTGGAGGGGGAGAGACCCAGTACTTC.